Sequencing of this TCR beta chain was carried out in a study of blood T cell repertoires in COVID-19. In Seattle, patients joined the study during active infection and were tracked longitudinally. TCRdb's copy holds only in-frame clones and misses some; the assay was immunoSEQ multiplex PCR. The sample has under 200,000 clones, approximately 84% seen once. Per the germline V gene, CDR1 is SGHRS and CDR2 is YFSETQ. CDR3 length: 16 amino acids. V lost 2 bases and J lost 7; bases outside the gene matches: 6. Source material: peripheral blood. The TCR was taken from a woman aged 55-69 years with COVID-19, enrolled during active disease. The rearrangement links TRBV5-1 to TRBJ2-2, with 12 bases identical to TRBD2. DNA for the CDR3: TGCGCCAGCAGCTTAGGACTAGCGGGAAAAAACGGGGAGCTGTTTTTT. It encodes CASSLGLAGKNGELFF.